This TCR beta chain is from a study of CD8 T cells in Susac syndrome. General study results and limits: It was acknowledged by the study that relatively few individuals were included in its TCR sequencing and HLA analysis.

For this clonotype: Its antigen is not known.

This CDR3 comprises 14 residues. The V gene lost 1 base and the J gene lost 4 bases, with 10 bases spanning the gap. The germline V gene encodes CDR1 SGHTA and CDR2 FQGTGA. Reverse transcription of about 0.45 to 1 ug RNA was carried out with random hexamers. Amplification of TCR beta CDR3 used immunoSEQ multiplex PCR across 54 Vbeta and 13 Jbeta. TCRdb redid the calling of the immunoSEQ multiplex PCR reads with MiXCR, one entry per CDR3 protein. The sample lists some 160,000 distinct CDR3 sequences, 92% occurring once. Sequencing of TCR beta, carried out with a high-throughput approach, was applied to CD8+ and CD4+ T cells from the blood. Healthy donors matched for age and sex were used as controls.

The TCR comes from a human donor in good health. The source material was CD4+ T cells from PBMCs. This sequence joins TRBV7-3 and TRBJ1-1; D possibly corresponds to TRBD1 (5 bases). The CDR3 is CASSLSAGLTEAFF. The CDR3 nucleotides read TGTGCCAGCAGCTTAAGTGCAGGGCTCACTGAAGCTTTCTTT.